The 25 T cell receptor beta chains given below trace back to one sample, sequenced in a study of glioma-infiltrating T cells after dendritic cell vaccination. Profiled with immunoSEQ multiplex PCR; TCRdb holds only in-frame clones, not every one. Here the sample spans 50,000 to 80,000 clones, approximately 78% being singletons. Specimen: blood, collected before dendritic cell vaccination. These receptors all come from a human donor with glioblastoma.

The rearrangement joins TRBV28 to TRBJ1-3; D uncertain. CDR1 and CDR2 from the germline V gene are MDHEN and SYDVKM. This CDR3 comprises 15 residues. V was cut by 2 bases and J by 2 bases, with 10 bases left in between. The CDR3 coding sequence is TGTGCCAGCAGTTTAATCCGGAGGCCTGGAAACACCATATATTTT. Encoded protein: CASSLIRRPGNTIYF.

This chain connects TRBV6-1 to TRBJ2-1, with 9 bases that match TRBD2. J gave up 15 bases and V 2 bases, and 5 bases lay outside the gene matches. The CDR3 runs to 12 residues. The germline gives CDR1 MNHNS, CDR2 SASEGT. The CDR3 spells CASSELLRGGFF. CDR3 DNA: TGTGCCAGCAGTGAACTTCTGCGGGGGGGGTTCTTC.

The rearrangement uses TRBV11-2 and TRBJ2-7, with D maybe TRBD2 (6 bases). The V end lost 5 bases, the J end lost 5 bases, and 19 bases lay between the germline ends. The CDR3 has 15 amino acids. The germline V gene encodes CDR1 SGHAT and CDR2 FQNNGV. The CDR3 loop is CASSPDPGLSHEQYF. CDR3 nucleotides: TGTGCCAGCAGCCCCGACCCGGGACTTTCCCACGAGCAGTACTTC.

V and J are TRBV30 and TRBJ2-3; possible D gene TRBD2, 5 bases. There are 15 residues in the CDR3. V lost 0 bases and J lost 4, with 14 bases in between. The germline V gene encodes CDR1 GTSNPN and CDR2 SVGIG (reference sequence). The chain's CDR3 is CAWSVQLAWADTQYF. The CDR3 coding sequence is TGTGCCTGGAGTGTACAGCTAGCATGGGCAGATACGCAGTATTTT. The full variable domain, rest sourced from reference TRBV30 and TRBJ2-3, is SQTIHQWPATLVQPVGSPLSLECTVEGTSNPNLYWYRQAAGRGLQLLFYSVGIGQISSEVPQNLSASRPQDRQFILSSKKLLLSDSGFYLCAWSVQLAWADTQYFGPGTRLTVL.

The rearrangement links TRBV4-1 to TRBJ1-6; weak D call: TRBD1 (6 bases). Trimming left V 3 bases short and J 7 bases short, with 13 bases between. This CDR3 spans 15 amino acids. Germline CDR1 and CDR2: MGHRA and YSYEKL. The CDR3 sequence: CASSHPRGANSPLHF. The DNA for the CDR3 is TGCGCCAGCAGCCACCCCCGGGGGGCGAATTCACCCCTCCACTTT.

V gene TRBV2 combines with J gene TRBJ2-3; 10 positions match TRBD2. This CDR3 is built from 14 residues. CDR1 is SNHLY, CDR2 FYNNEI, per germline. Germline trimming cut 6 bases from V and 4 bases from J; bases unmatched to any gene: 4. The chain's CDR3 is CASRTGTSADTQYF. CDR3 in DNA: TGTGCCAGCAGGACCGGGACTAGCGCAGATACGCAGTATTTT.

This clone was recorded once. The chain is built from TRBV9 and TRBJ2-7; 8 bases line up with TRBD2. Germline V gene sequence: CDR1 SGDLS, CDR2 YYNGEE. This CDR3 has 15 amino acids. V dropped 3 bases and J dropped 5; count of bases not matched to a gene: 10. The CDR3 loop is CASSDSGGGVHEQYF. The CDR3 region has the DNA TGTGCCAGCAGCGACAGCGGGGGTGGGGTACACGAGCAGTACTTC. The full variable domain, with the rest looked up from reference TRBV9 and TRBJ2-7, is DSGVTQTPKHLITATGQRVTLRCSPRSGDLSVYWYQQSLDQGLQFLIQYYNGEERAKGNILERFSAQQFPDLHSELNLSSLELGDSALYFCASSDSGGGVHEQYFGPGTRLTVT.

This clone was detected a few times. This chain uses TRBV9 with TRBJ1-6; 11 nucleotides agree with TRBD1. The CDR3 totals 16 residues. The germline gives CDR1 SGDLS, CDR2 YYNGEE. Trimming took 0 bases from V and 14 from J; bases not matched to a gene: 10. CDR3 in DNA: TGTGCCAGCAGCGTAGGAGGGGACAGGGGGACCTCGTCCCTCCACTTT. Translating gives CASSVGGDRGTSSLHF.

The V call is TRBV11-2, the J call TRBJ1-6; TRBD1 aligns across 7 bases. Looked up from germline, CDR1 is SGHAT and CDR2 is FQNNGV. The CDR3 is 13 amino acids. V dropped 3 bases and J dropped 7; count of bases not matched to a gene: 0. The CDR3 sequence: CASSLTGNSPLHF. As DNA, the CDR3 is TGTGCCAGCAGCTTGACAGGGAATTCACCCCTCCACTTT.

This clone was detected once. The rearrangement links TRBV5-1 to TRBJ2-1; TRBD1 is a possible D gene (6 bases). The CDR3 contains 13 residues. Trimming took off 0 bases at V and 9 bases at J, with 10 bases between the two ends. In germline, CDR1 is SGHRS, CDR2 YFSETQ. The CDR3 loop is CASSLVGAGEQFF. In DNA form, the CDR3 reads TGCGCCAGCAGCTTGGTGGGGGCGGGTGAGCAGTTCTTC.

This clone came up once. The gene calls are TRBV6-5 and TRBJ2-1; maybe TRBD1 (5 bases). This CDR3 spans 14 amino acids. V was cut by 2 bases and J by 8 bases, with 13 bases left in between. Germline V CDR1 and CDR2: MNHEY, SVGAGI. The CDR3 reads CASSYRTTIDEQFF. The DNA of the CDR3 is TGTGCCAGCAGTTACCGGACAACTATAGATGAGCAGTTCTTC.

The chain is built from TRBV7-2 and TRBJ1-1, with a possible D match to TRBD1 (5 bases). V was cut by 4 bases and J by 1 base, with 10 bases left in between. This CDR3 region has 14 residues. In germline, CDR1 is SGHTA, CDR2 FQGNSA. The CDR3, as DNA: TGTGCCAGCAGCTACTCCGGGGGGAACACTGAAGCTTTCTTT. Amino acid sequence: CASSYSGGNTEAFF.

The chain carries TRBV7-2 and TRBJ1-2; D possibly corresponds to TRBD1 (6 bases). Trimming cost V 6 bases and J 4 bases, with 15 bases left between them. Germline CDR1 reads SGHTA; CDR2 reads FQGNSA. The length of the CDR3 is 14 residues. CDR3 DNA sequence: TGTGCCAGCAGGAGAACGGACAGAGTCTATGGCTACACCTTC. Translating it yields CASRRTDRVYGYTF.

Many counts were recorded for this clone. This rearrangement joins TRBV10-2 to TRBJ2-7; 8 nucleotides line up with TRBD1. The CDR3 extends over 15 amino acids. V gave up 6 bases and J gave up 3 bases; unmatched junction bases: 10. Germline CDR1 and CDR2: WSHSY and SAAADI. The CDR3: CASSLSGTGYYEQYF. Here the CDR3 DNA reads TGCGCCAGCAGCCTATCCGGGACAGGATACTACGAGCAGTACTTC.

A few counts support this clone. This chain uses TRBV4-2 with TRBJ1-5; D is undetermined. The germline CDR1 and CDR2 sequences are LGHNA and YNFKEQ. V lost 1 base to trimming and J lost 0 bases, with 4 bases between them. This CDR3 region has 14 residues. The CDR3 is CASSQGASNQPQHF. For the CDR3, the DNA is TGTGCCAGCAGCCAAGGGGCTAGCAATCAGCCCCAGCATTTT.

The chain links TRBV6-6 to TRBJ1-6; TRBD1 matches at 7 bases. CDR1 and CDR2 (germline): MNHNY, SVGAGI (reference sequence). Losses at the gene ends were 7 bases for V and 5 bases for J; bases not matched to a gene: 8. This CDR3 spans 15 amino acids. DNA for the CDR3: TGTGCCAGCACTCCACCGGGACAGAATAATTCACCCCTCCACTTT. Residues: CASTPPGQNNSPLHF.

The J gene is TRBJ2-7, the V gene TRBV5-1; 7 bases are shared with TRBD1. Looked up from germline, CDR1 is SGHRS and CDR2 is YFSETQ. The V gene end was trimmed by 1 base and the J gene end by 2 bases; junction bases not matched to a gene: 12. The CDR3 totals 17 residues. The CDR3: CASSLNGPGQSPYEQYF. The CDR3 DNA follows: TGCGCCAGCAGCTTGAACGGGCCGGGACAGTCCCCCTACGAGCAGTACTTC. The entire variable domain, with the rest obtained from reference TRBV5-1 and TRBJ2-7, is as follows: KAGVTQTPRYLIKTRGQQVTLSCSPISGHRSVSWYQQTPGQGLQFLFEYFSETQRNKGNFPGRFSGRQFSNSRSEMNVSTLELGDSALYLCASSLNGPGQSPYEQYFGPGTRLTVT.

The V call is TRBV19, the J call TRBJ1-6; 7 bases are a match to TRBD1. This CDR3 is 16 amino acids long. The ends lost 4 bases at V and 7 bases at J; junction bases unmatched: 10. The germline CDR1 and CDR2 sequences are LNHDA and SQIVND (reference sequence). The CDR3 coding sequence is TGTGCCAGTAGTAGCTCTCCGACAGGGCAGAATTCACCCCTCCACTTT. Its protein product is CASSSSPTGQNSPLHF.

The chain has TRBV5-5 and TRBJ1-1, with a possible D match to TRBD1 (6 bases). Germline-derived CDR1 and CDR2 are SGHKS and YYEKEE (reference sequence). The V gene lost 0 bases and the J gene lost 0 bases, with 6 bases spanning the gap. The CDR3 is 14 residues long. DNA of the CDR3: TGTGCCAGCAGCTTGGGGACAGTGAACACTGAAGCTTTCTTT. It is translated as CASSLGTVNTEAFF.

The chain is built from TRBV9 and TRBJ2-3; 10 bases fit TRBD2. CDR1 is SGDLS and CDR2 is YYNGEE in the germline V gene. The CDR3 sequence is 17 residues long. V shed 4 bases, J shed 6 bases, and the junction held 14 bases outside the gene matches. The CDR3 here is CASSTTASGGAWDTQYF. The CDR3, as DNA: TGTGCCAGCAGCACAACGGCCAGCGGGGGGGCTTGGGATACGCAGTATTTT.

This chain joins TRBV5-1 and TRBJ2-7, with unresolved D. Germline V gene data show CDR1 as SGHRS and CDR2 as YFSETQ. Trimming cost V 0 bases and J 4 bases, with 5 bases left between them. The CDR3 has 12 residues. The CDR3 here is CASSLVEYEQYF. The CDR3 DNA follows: TGCGCCAGCAGCTTGGTAGAGTACGAGCAGTACTTC.

V gene TRBV6-1 combines with J gene TRBJ2-7; possibly TRBD1 for D (6 bases). The CDR3 has 16 amino acids. Germline V CDR1 and CDR2: MNHNS, SASEGT. Between the trimmed V and J ends, which lost 3 bases and 0 bases, there was a span of 15 bases. The CDR3 here is CASSDGPPDSSYEQYF. The CDR3 bases are TGTGCCAGCAGTGATGGCCCACCGGACAGCTCCTACGAGCAGTACTTC.

This chain links TRBV7-9 with TRBJ2-2; D gene unclear. CDR1 and CDR2 (germline): SEHNR, FQNEAQ (reference sequence). V was cut by 5 bases and J by 2 bases, with 3 bases left in between. There are 12 residues in the CDR3. Here the CDR3 reads CASSLNTGELFF. The CDR3, as DNA: TGTGCCAGCAGCCTAAACACCGGGGAGCTGTTTTTT. Full variable domain (missing parts from reference TRBV7-9 and TRBJ2-2): DTGVSQNPRHKITKRGQNVTFRCDPISEHNRLYWYRQTLGQGPEFLTYFQNEAQLEKSRLLSDRFSAERPKGSFSTLEIQRTEQGDSAMYLCASSLNTGELFFGEGSRLTVL.

This clone was counted once. The CDR3 here is CASSLVTGYEQYF. DNA of the CDR3: TGTGCCAGCAGTTTAGTAACGGGCTACGAGCAGTACTTC. The chain recombines TRBV27 with TRBJ2-7; D not certain. The CDR3 covers 13 residues. CDR1 and CDR2 (germline): MNHEY, SMNVEV (reference sequence). Trimming removed 2 bases at V and 3 bases at J, with 8 bases between.

This clone has only one observation. The V and J genes are TRBV7-9 and TRBJ1-2, with 8 bases fitting TRBD1. Losses at the gene ends were 5 bases for V and 5 bases for J; bases not matched to a gene: 7. Germline CDR1 and CDR2: SEHNR and FQNEAQ (reference sequence). The CDR3 has 14 amino acids. Written as DNA, the CDR3 is TGTGCCAGCAGCGGGGGACAGGACCCTTATGGCTACACCTTC. Its protein product is CASSGGQDPYGYTF. Complete variable domain (other parts from reference TRBV7-9 and TRBJ1-2): DTGVSQNPRHKITKRGQNVTFRCDPISEHNRLYWYRQTLGQGPEFLTYFQNEAQLEKSRLLSDRFSAERPKGSFSTLEIQRTEQGDSAMYLCASSGGQDPYGYTFGSGTRLTVV.